This T cell receptor beta chain emerged from a study of response to subunit inactivated influenza vaccine. MiXCR, run by TCRdb on the RT-PCR reads, gives a single entry per CDR3 protein. Of around 490,000 distinct CDR3 sequences listed, 6% to 9% were seen once; the top ten hold 13%. This CDR3 has 15 amino acids. Germline CDR1 reads ENHRY; CDR2 reads SYGVKD. V gave up 6 bases and J gave up 4 bases; unmatched junction bases: 9. The TCR sequence derives from a man in his fifties or sixties who received an inactivated influenza vaccine. The V call is TRBV10-3, the J call TRBJ2-3, with 8 bases matching TRBD2. The sequencing used PBMCs from blood, collected around 25 months after vaccination. The CDR3 region has the DNA TGTGCCATCAGCTCGGGAGGGGGGGCCTCAGATACGCAGTATTTT. Translation: CAISSGGGASDTQYF.